This T cell receptor beta chain was captured by sequencing in a study of cytomegalovirus exposure and HLA in healthy donors. Broader study findings: Segments of the TCR beta V type were, in most cases, productive about 90% or about 30% of the time in an earlier analysis.

In germline, CDR1 is WSHSY, CDR2 SAAADI. V dropped 7 bases and J dropped 4 bases, with 10 bases sitting between them. This CDR3 has 12 residues. PCR was performed using 60 Vbeta and 13 Jbeta primers. Libraries were prepared by immunoSEQ multiplex PCR; TCRdb keeps only in-frame clonotypes and omits some of them. The profile shows 150,000 to 200,000 clones, approximately 86% of them singletons. On this clone: What it binds is not known.

The V call is TRBV10-2, the J call TRBJ1-1, with D possibly TRBD1 on 5 matching bases. This receptor was identified in a woman younger than 30 in good health and CMV-seronegative. The sequenced sample was PBMCs. For the CDR3, the DNA is TGCGCCAGCACCCTGGGGCGCACTGAAGCTTTCTTT. Residues: CASTLGRTEAFF.